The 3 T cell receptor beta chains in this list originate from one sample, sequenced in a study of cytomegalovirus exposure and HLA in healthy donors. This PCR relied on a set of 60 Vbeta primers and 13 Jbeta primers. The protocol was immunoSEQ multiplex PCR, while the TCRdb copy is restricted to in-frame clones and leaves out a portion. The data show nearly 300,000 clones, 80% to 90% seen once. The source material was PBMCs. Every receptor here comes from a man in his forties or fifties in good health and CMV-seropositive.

In DNA form, the CDR3 reads TGTGCCAGCAGCTTAGCGAGGATCTCCTACGAGCAGTACTTC. It yields the protein CASSLARISYEQYF. The chain recombines TRBV7-2 with TRBJ2-7; the D is unclear. The germline V gene encodes CDR1 SGHTA and CDR2 FQGNSA. The CDR3 is made up of 14 amino acids. Trimming pared 0 bases from V and 0 bases from J, leaving 6 bases between. Full variable domain (rest looked up from reference TRBV7-2 and TRBJ2-7): GAGVSQSPSNKVTEKGKDVELRCDPISGHTALYWYRQSLGQGLEFLIYFQGNSAPDKSGLPSDRFSAERTGGSVSTLTIQRTQQEDSAVYLCASSLARISYEQYFGPGTRLTVT.

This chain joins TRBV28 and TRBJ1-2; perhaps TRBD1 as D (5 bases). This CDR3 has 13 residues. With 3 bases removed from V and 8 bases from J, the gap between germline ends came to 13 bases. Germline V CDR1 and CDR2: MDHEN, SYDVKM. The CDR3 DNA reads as TGTGCCAGCAGTTTGATAGGGGCGAGCGGCTACACCTTC. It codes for CASSLIGASGYTF.

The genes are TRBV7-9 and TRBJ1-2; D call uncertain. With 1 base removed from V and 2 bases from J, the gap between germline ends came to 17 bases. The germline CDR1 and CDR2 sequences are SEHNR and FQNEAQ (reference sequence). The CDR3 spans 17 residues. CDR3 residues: CASSLVRGYGENYGYTF. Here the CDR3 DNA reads TGTGCCAGCAGCTTAGTACGGGGTTACGGAGAGAACTATGGCTACACCTTC.